This is a list of T cell receptor beta chains from one sample in a study of CD8 T cells in ankylosing spondylitis. TCRdb itself ran the 5' RACE reads through MiXCR, one entry per CDR3 protein. The sample consists of about 360,000 distinct CDR3 sequences, roughly 20% of them appearing once. Sequenced: blood, either unsorted or a sorted T cell fraction (not recorded which). Receptor source: a male donor with ankylosing spondylitis or in good health (not recorded which). Both conserved end residues are part of each CDR3. The D gene is left open where the match is weak. Clone size is shown for a subset of rows, as once, few, many or a class of expanded clone.

>TRBJ2-3|TRBV6-1|TRBD1|NA
TGTGCCAGCAGTCAAAGACAGGGCCCAGATACGCAGTATTTT
CASSQRQGPDTQYF
>TRBJ2-1|TRBV7-2|NA|NA
TGTACCAGCGCCTTAGGAAGTGGGCGAAGGGTCTCCTACAATGAGCAGTTCTTC
CTSALGSGRRVSYNEQFF
>TRBJ1-4|TRBV12-3/TRBV12-4|TRBD1|NA
TGTGCCAGCTCGGACAGGGGAAGCTTT
CASSDRGSF
>TRBJ2-7|TRBV7-9|TRBD1|few
TGTGCCAGCAGCTCCTCGGGACAGGGGCCGGGTTACGAGCAGTACTTC
CASSSSGQGPGYEQYF
>TRBJ2-6|TRBV30|NA|few
TGTGCCTGGAGTACATGGGACACCGAGGAGTCTGGGGCCAACGTCCTGACTTTC
CAWSTWDTEESGANVLTF
>TRBJ1-4|TRBV9|TRBD1|few
TGTGCCAGCAGCGGGGGACAGGGGGGTGATGAAAAACTGTTTTTT
CASSGGQGGDEKLFF
>TRBJ2-3|TRBV13|NA|NA
TGTGCCAGCAGCGTGAGAGAACCGAGGCCCACGCAGTATTTT
CASSVREPRPTQYF
>TRBJ2-5|TRBV2|TRBD2|NA
TGTGCCACCAGTCCGGGACTAGCTGAGGAGACCCAGTACTTC
CATSPGLAEETQYF
>TRBJ2-3|TRBV12-3/TRBV12-4|NA|many
TGTGCCAGCAGGAGCCCTTGGGGCACAGATACGCAGTATTTT
CASRSPWGTDTQYF
>TRBJ2-1|TRBV7-9|TRBD2|few
TGTGCCAGCAGCTCGATCCTAGCGGGGGACTCCAATGAGCAGTTCTTC
CASSSILAGDSNEQFF
>TRBJ2-5|TRBV6-1|NA|few
TGTGCCAGCAGCCCAGATTTAGCGCCTATGACCCAGTACTTC
CASSPDLAPMTQYF
>TRBJ2-5|TRBV7-8|NA|NA
TGTGCCAGCAGTAGATTCCGGGACTCACAAGAGACCCAGTACTTC
CASSRFRDSQETQYF
>TRBJ2-7|TRBV5-5|NA|NA
TGTGCCAGCAGCCCAGGGGGGTGGGAGCAGTACTTC
CASSPGGWEQYF
>TRBJ2-3|TRBV20-1|NA|few
TGCAGTGCTAGAGATGCTCACCCGGCTAGCACAGATACGCAGTATTTT
CSARDAHPASTDTQYF
>TRBJ1-1|TRBV20-1|NA|few
TGCAGTGCTAGAGGCGCCGGGCAGGAAGCTTTCTTT
CSARGAGQEAFF
>TRBJ2-2|TRBV5-1|NA|NA
TGCGCCAGCAGCCCGGAGGCAGGGGGACTCACCGGGGAGCTGTTTTTT
CASSPEAGGLTGELFF
>TRBJ2-7|TRBV29-1|NA|few
TGCAGCGTGAACAGGGATGGGGAGCAGTACTTC
CSVNRDGEQYF
>TRBJ1-1|TRBV25-1|NA|NA
TGTGCCAGCAGAGCGACTACCATGAACACTGAAGCTTTCTTT
CASRATTMNTEAFF
>TRBJ2-1|TRBV20-1|NA|few
TGCAGTGCTGGTCACGGGGCCAGCTCCTACAATGAGCAGTTCTTC
CSAGHGASSYNEQFF
>TRBJ2-3|TRBV7-9|NA|NA
TGTGCCAGCAGCTCCGCCCAGGGTTCCACAGATACGCAGTATTTT
CASSSAQGSTDTQYF
>TRBJ2-2|TRBV7-3|TRBD1|NA
TGTGCCAGCAGCTCCCTTGACGGGACAGGGCTTGGGGAGCTGTTTTTT
CASSSLDGTGLGELFF
>TRBJ2-2|TRBV11-2|NA|once
TGTGCCAGCAGCTTGCCTGGGGGGCGCGGGGCCGGGGAGCTGTTTTTT
CASSLPGGRGAGELFF
>TRBJ1-1|TRBV13|NA|NA
TGTGCCAGCAGCTGGGAGCAGGGAGCTGAAGCTTTCTTT
CASSWEQGAEAFF
>TRBJ2-1|TRBV29-1|TRBD2|once
TGCAGCGTTGAACTAGCGGGGGGCTTGTATGAGCAGTTCTTC
CSVELAGGLYEQFF
>TRBJ2-5|TRBV29-1|NA|NA
TGCAGCGTTGAGGGGCCAGCCCAAGAGACCCAGTACTTC
CSVEGPAQETQYF
>TRBJ2-1|TRBV12-3/TRBV12-4|TRBD2|few
TGTGCCAGCAGTTTAGCCCAAGCGGGGGCGGCGGATGAGCAGTTCTTC
CASSLAQAGAADEQFF
>TRBJ2-7|TRBV29-1|TRBD2|few
TGCAGCGTTGGGGGGACTAGCGGGGGCTACGAGCAGTACTTC
CSVGGTSGGYEQYF
>TRBJ1-2|TRBV9|TRBD1|NA
TGTGCCAGCAGCACCGGGACAGGGACCTTAGCTAACTATGGCTACACCTTC
CASSTGTGTLANYGYTF
>TRBJ2-7|TRBV12-3/TRBV12-4|NA|few
TGTGCCAGCAGCCCTACGGGGGATCCGACCTACGAGCAGTACTTC
CASSPTGDPTYEQYF
>TRBJ2-3|TRBV20-1|NA|NA
TGCAGTGCTAGGGACTACTCTAGCACAGATACGCAGTATTTT
CSARDYSSTDTQYF
>TRBJ2-1|TRBV11-2|NA|NA
TGTGCCAGCAGCTTGTCGGGTAGCCATGAATTCAATGAGCAGTTCTTC
CASSLSGSHEFNEQFF
>TRBJ2-3|TRBV6-4|TRBD2|NA
TGTGCCAGCAGTGACGGGGCTAGCGGGGCCACAGATACGCAGTATTTT
CASSDGASGATDTQYF
>TRBJ1-5|TRBV5-6|NA|few
TGTGCCAGCAGCCGGGGCAATCAGCCCCAGCATTTT
CASSRGNQPQHF
>TRBJ2-7|TRBV13|NA|few
TGTGCCAGCAGCACTACCGGACGGAACTACGAGCAGTACTTC
CASSTTGRNYEQYF
>TRBJ2-6|TRBV12-3/TRBV12-4|NA|few
TGTGCCAGCAGTTTGAGTCCTGGGGCCAACGTCCTGACTTTC
CASSLSPGANVLTF
>TRBJ2-7|TRBV2|TRBD2|NA
TGTGCCAGCAGTTACCTAGCGGGGGGACGGTTCGACGAGCAGTACTTC
CASSYLAGGRFDEQYF
>TRBJ2-3|TRBV7-9|NA|NA
TGTGCCAGCAGCTCCCTACAGGGTGGCACAGATACGCAGTATTTT
CASSSLQGGTDTQYF
>TRBJ2-1|TRBV20-1|NA|few
TGCAGTGCTGAGCCGGGACAAGGATACAATGAGCAGTTCTTC
CSAEPGQGYNEQFF
>TRBJ2-3|TRBV5-1|NA|few
TGCGCCAGCAGCTTGGGGGTCGGGTCGCCGGTCTACGGCACAGATACGCAGTATTTT
CASSLGVGSPVYGTDTQYF
>TRBJ2-5|TRBV9|TRBD2|NA
TGTGCCAGCAGCGTAGGACTAGCGGGGGGGCCTTGGGAGACCCAGTACTTC
CASSVGLAGGPWETQYF
>TRBJ2-2|TRBV5-1|TRBD2|NA
TGCGCCAGCAGCTGGACTAGCGGGGGCACCGGGGAGCTGTTTTTT
CASSWTSGGTGELFF
>TRBJ2-1|TRBV2|TRBD1|few
TGTGCCAGCAGAACAGGGGGGCATGAGCAGTTCTTC
CASRTGGHEQFF
>TRBJ2-7|TRBV7-8|NA|NA
TGTGCCAGCAGCTCCTCAGTCGCTCGGGACGAGCAGTACTTC
CASSSSVARDEQYF
>TRBJ2-3|TRBV6-4|TRBD2|NA
TGTGCCAGCAGTGACGGAGCGGGGGCTAGCACAGATACGCAGTATTTT
CASSDGAGASTDTQYF
>TRBJ2-2|TRBV20-1|NA|NA
TGCAGTGCTAAAGTAGCTGGGGAGCTGTTTTTT
CSAKVAGELFF
>TRBJ1-5|TRBV27|TRBD1|NA
TGTGCCAGCAGTTCCACCGGGACAGGGGGGTTAAGTCAGCCCCAGCATTTT
CASSSTGTGGLSQPQHF
>TRBJ1-2|TRBV12-3/TRBV12-4|NA|NA
TGTGCCAGCAGTTTAAAACAGCTCACAGGAGGCTACACCTTC
CASSLKQLTGGYTF
>TRBJ2-4|TRBV19|NA|NA
TGTGCCAGTAGCACCGATAGCTGGAACATTCAGTACTTC
CASSTDSWNIQYF
>TRBJ1-1|TRBV12-3/TRBV12-4|TRBD1|NA
TGTGCCAGCAGGACCGACAGGGGGGTCGGGGCTGAAGCTTTCTTT
CASRTDRGVGAEAFF
>TRBJ2-7|TRBV6-4|TRBD1|NA
TGTGCCAGCAGTGCGACAGGGGGATCCTACGAGCAGTACTTC
CASSATGGSYEQYF
>TRBJ2-1|TRBV20-1|TRBD1|few
TGCAGTGCCCCAGGGCAGGGGGCATGGAATGAGCAGTTCTTC
CSAPGQGAWNEQFF
>TRBJ2-1|TRBV28|TRBD1|NA
TGTGCCAGCAGTTCGGGACAGGACACGTATAACAATGAGCAGTTCTTC
CASSSGQDTYNNEQFF
>TRBJ1-1|TRBV5-6|NA|few
TGTGCCAGCAGCGGGGTTGGGGCGGGTGAAGCTTTCTTT
CASSGVGAGEAFF